This passage covers 12 T cell receptor beta chains from one sample sequenced in a study of T-cell reconstitution after alpha-beta-depleted transplantation in children. It was with unique molecular identifiers that the TCRbeta library was prepared. TCRdb called the PCR reads again in MiXCR, with one record for every CDR3 protein. This table has roughly 400,000 distinct CDR3 sequences, 20% appearing once. The sample here was PBMCs from the stem cell graft donor, taken from the stem cell graft. The receptors were gathered from a human donor who donated a stem cell graft to a child with acute myeloid leukemia.

The chain has TRBV6-2 or TRBV6-3 and TRBJ2-6, with TRBD1 matching 7 bases. Germline V gene sequence: CDR1 MNHEY, CDR2 SVGEGT. J was trimmed by 1 base and V by 6 bases; bases with no gene match: 6. The CDR3 runs to 16 residues. CDR3 in DNA: TGTGCCAGCAGCCAATACAGGGGATCTGGGGCCAACGTCCTGACTTTC. Protein product: CASSQYRGSGANVLTF.

The rearrangement uses TRBV12-3 or TRBV12-4 and TRBJ1-1; TRBD1 agrees at 9 bases. V lost 4 bases, J lost 5 bases, and 2 bases stayed unmatched. The CDR3 contains 13 residues. The CDR3: CASSSQGATEAFF. CDR3 sequence (DNA): TGTGCCAGCAGTTCACAGGGGGCGACTGAAGCTTTCTTT.

The chain uses TRBV7-8 and TRBJ2-7; perhaps D is TRBD1 or TRBD2 (6 bases each). The CDR3 is 13 amino acids. Germline V gives CDR1 SGHVS, CDR2 FQNEAQ. V was trimmed by 5 bases and J by 4 bases, leaving 12 bases between them. DNA of the CDR3: TGTGCCAGCAGCGACCGGGGGCGATACGAGCAGTACTTC. Encoded protein: CASSDRGRYEQYF.

The chain uses TRBV29-1 and TRBJ2-5, with D possibly matching TRBD2 (5 bases). Trimming shortened V by 4 bases and J by 4 bases, and 10 bases separated the two germline ends. The V gene's germline CDR1 is SQVTM and CDR2 ANQGSEA. The CDR3 is 12 residues long. The chain's CDR3 is CSVVEGAETQYF. CDR3 bases: TGCAGCGTTGTCGAGGGAGCAGAGACCCAGTACTTC.

Only one count was recorded for this clonotype. The CDR3 does not end in the conserved phenylalanine or tryptophan, so this is likely a read error. The chain combines TRBV4-2 with TRBJ2-1; tentative D call: TRBD1 (5 bases). The germline V and J ends were trimmed by 0 bases and 6 bases, with 12 bases remaining between them. This CDR3 contains 15 residues. From germline, CDR1 is LGHNA and CDR2 YNFKEQ. The CDR3 sequence: CASSQEYRQGNEQFI. The CDR3 nucleotides are TGTGCCAGCAGCCAAGAATATCGGCAGGGCAATGAGCAGTTCATC.

The chain is built from TRBV5-1 and TRBJ2-1; 10 bases map to TRBD2. The CDR3 totals 19 residues. The ends lost 4 bases at V and 4 bases at J; junction bases unmatched: 17. The V gene's germline CDR1 is SGHRS and CDR2 YFSETQ. CDR3 amino acids: CASSLGQLAGRGGYNEQFF. CDR3 nucleotides: TGCGCCAGCAGCCTGGGACAACTAGCGGGACGCGGGGGGTACAATGAGCAGTTCTTC.

This clonotype was observed a few times. V is TRBV12-3 or TRBV12-4 and J is TRBJ2-1, with D maybe TRBD2 (6 bases). The germline V and J ends were trimmed by 3 bases and 7 bases, with 16 bases remaining between them. The CDR3 is 15 amino acids. The CDR3 bases are TGTGCCAGCAGTTTTAAATCTTGGGGGGAAAATGAGCAGTTCTTC. It is translated as CASSFKSWGENEQFF.

This clonotype was picked up many times. This chain uses TRBV5-1 with TRBJ2-1, with D perhaps matching TRBD2 (7 bases). Germline-derived CDR1 and CDR2 are SGHRS and YFSETQ. Trimming removed 0 bases at V and 6 bases at J, with 13 bases between. The CDR3 totals 15 residues. The CDR3 is CASSLGEGVINEQFF. CDR3 DNA: TGCGCCAGCAGCTTGGGGGAGGGGGTTATCAATGAGCAGTTCTTC.

The chain is built from TRBV5-1 and TRBJ1-1; TRBD1 matches at 9 bases. The CDR3 is 14 residues long. The ends lost 4 bases at V and 4 bases at J; junction bases unmatched: 5. Germline CDR1 and CDR2: SGHRS and YFSETQ. The chain's CDR3 is CASSQDRGATEAFF. CDR3 in DNA: TGCGCCAGCAGCCAGGACAGGGGAGCCACTGAAGCTTTCTTT.

V is TRBV5-1 and J is TRBJ2-1, with a possible D match to TRBD2 (5 bases). This CDR3 region has 14 residues. Germline assignment: CDR1 SGHRS and CDR2 YFSETQ. Trimming pared 2 bases from V and 10 bases from J, leaving 16 bases between. The CDR3 protein is CASSLGSRALEQFF. The CDR3 bases are TGCGCCAGCAGCTTAGGGTCGCGGGCGTTGGAGCAGTTCTTC.

J is TRBJ2-2 and V is TRBV11-2, with D perhaps matching TRBD2 (7 bases). The germline gives CDR1 SGHAT, CDR2 FQNNGV. The CDR3 spans 17 residues. Trimming stripped 2 bases from V and 4 bases from J, with 17 bases between. The CDR3 protein is CASSLRGGVGITGELFF. The CDR3, as DNA: TGTGCCAGCAGCTTAAGGGGGGGCGTGGGAATCACCGGGGAGCTGTTTTTT.

This clonotype has at least ten counts. CDR3 region: CSATSASSYEQYF. Written as DNA, the CDR3 is TGCAGTGCTACAAGCGCTAGCTCCTACGAGCAGTACTTC. This chain uses TRBV20-1 with TRBJ2-7, with D unresolved. Trimming took 4 bases from V and 0 from J, leaving 10 bases between them. CDR3 length: 13 amino acids. Germline loops: CDR1 DFQATT, CDR2 SNEGSKA (reference sequence).